The TCR beta chain under discussion was sequenced for a study of radiotherapy plus CTLA-4 blockade in lung cancer (dated by TCRdb to between 2018 and 2020). For the study in its entirety: Among enrolled patients, approximately 18% had an objective response and about 30% reached disease control.

In this study, focal radiation therapy paired with CTLA-4 blockade (ipilimumab) was tested in patients who had chemo-refractory metastatic non-small-cell lung cancer. Receptor amplification or capture employed the immunoSEQ multiplex PCR assay. The clones in this table, taken by TCRdb from immuneACCESS, are in-frame only. Not every clone is retained; where verified, under half of the shortfall comes from an unresolved V gene, and the cause of the rest is unknown. The sample has 100,000 to 150,000 clones on record, roughly 80% of them singletons. Approximately 5.2% of the sample rests with the top ten. On the study overall, not on this receptor specifically: Increased serum interferon-beta after radiation, together with early dynamic changes in blood T cell clones, were reported to be the strongest predictors of response. After treatment with radiotherapy and ipilimumab, TCR clones that originated in tumors expanded in peripheral blood.

Inclusive of the bounding cysteine and phenylalanine, the CDR3 is 17 residues long. Just the 51-base CDR3 DNA is kept, in frame starting at base 1. CDR1 and CDR2, per the germline V gene (reference sequence), are SGHNT and YYREEE. The junction carries 22 bases between V and J, which are trimmed by 4 bases and 3 bases respectively. As concerns this clone: Its specific antigen is unknown. Base qualities are not at hand, and no much larger clone is one base apart.

The specimen comprised peripheral blood, sampled from a patient treated with radiotherapy plus ipilimumab. The chain uses TRBV5-4 and TRBJ1-2; too little of a D gene remains to name it. This TCR derives from a human donor with non-small cell lung cancer who had a partial response to radiotherapy plus ipilimumab. The DNA sequence is as follows: TGTGCCAGCAGCCAAACACCCATATCGGAGAATGACTATGGCTACACCTTC. Translation gives CASSQTPISENDYGYTF.